This T cell receptor beta chain was recovered during a study of blood T cell repertoires in COVID-19. In the authors' workflow: Reference gene primer amplification gave nucleated cell count estimates. Sequencing used immunoSEQ multiplex PCR; TCRdb keeps in-frame clones, though not all of them. The DNA gave D and trimming, while V, J and clone size come from that table. The table includes tens of thousands of clones, over 80% detected once. V trimming: 5 bases; J trimming: 2 bases; junction bases outside the gene matches: 6. This CDR3 contains 15 residues. Per germline, CDR1 SEHNR and CDR2 FQNEAQ (reference sequence).

The material sequenced was peripheral blood. The origin of this receptor is a woman between 45 and 60 years old in a cohort sampled during active COVID-19. The chain combines TRBV7-9 with TRBJ2-7, with 10 bases fitting TRBD1. The CDR3 region has the DNA TGTGCCAGCAGCGTACACGGGACAGGGGCCTACGAGCAGTACTTC. It is translated as CASSVHGTGAYEQYF.